Presented here are 32 T cell receptor beta chains from one specimen sequenced in a study of blood T cell repertoires in COVID-19. Using immunoSEQ multiplex PCR, the repertoire was profiled, and TCRdb retains in-frame clones only, with some absent. The data contain about 170,000 clones, 80% to 85% of them singletons. Sequencing input: peripheral blood. The receptors were gathered from a woman aged 70-85 years with COVID-19, enrolled during active disease.

In this sample, this clone turned up a few times. V and J are TRBV11-2 and TRBJ2-7, with 7 bases fitting TRBD2. Germline-derived CDR1 and CDR2 are SGHAT and FQNNGV. This CDR3 is built from 13 residues. Trimming at V came to 3 bases and at J to 3 bases, leaving 2 bases not matched to a gene. In DNA, the CDR3 is TGTGCCAGCAGCTTGGAGCGGGGCTACGAGCAGTACTTC. It is translated as CASSLERGYEQYF.

J is TRBJ1-5 and V is TRBV28; 9 bases match TRBD1. The CDR3 length is 17 residues. CDR1 MDHEN and CDR2 SYDVKM come from the germline V gene. Germline trimming cut 7 bases from V and 4 bases from J; bases unmatched to any gene: 14. CDR3 in amino acids: CASTLQGQGKANQPQHF. CDR3 nucleotide sequence: TGTGCCAGCACCTTACAAGGACAGGGGAAGGCAAATCAGCCCCAGCATTTT. The whole variable domain, remainder taken from reference TRBV28 and TRBJ1-5, is DVKVTQSSRYLVKRTGEKVFLECVQDMDHENMFWYRQDPGLGLRLIYFSYDVKMKEKGDIPEGYSVSREKKERFSLILESASTNQTSMYLCASTLQGQGKANQPQHFGDGTRLSIL.

The chain couples TRBV19 to TRBJ1-1, with 7 nucleotides matching TRBD1. V was clipped by 5 bases and J by 0 bases; unmatched bases: 9. Germline V gene data show CDR1 as LNHDA and CDR2 as SQIVND (reference sequence). The CDR3 is 16 residues long. The DNA of the CDR3 is TGTGCCAGTAGTCGCCAAACGGGACAGATGAACACTGAAGCTTTCTTT. Its translation is CASSRQTGQMNTEAFF.

CDR3: CASSSGQGNYGYTF. The CDR3 DNA reads as TGTGCCAGCAGCTCGGGACAGGGGAACTATGGCTACACCTTC. The chain has TRBV7-9 and TRBJ1-2; 10 positions match TRBD1. The J segment lost 2 bases and the V segment lost 4 bases, leaving 1 base of the junction unmatched. CDR1 SEHNR and CDR2 FQNEAQ come from the germline V gene (reference sequence). CDR3 size: 14 residues. The full variable domain, with the rest looked up from reference TRBV7-9 and TRBJ1-2, is DTGVSQNPRHKITKRGQNVTFRCDPISEHNRLYWYRQTLGQGPEFLTYFQNEAQLEKSRLLSDRFSAERPKGSFSTLEIQRTEQGDSAMYLCASSSGQGNYGYTFGSGTRLTVV.

The rearrangement joins TRBV3-1 (or the pseudogene TRBV3-2) to TRBJ2-3, with 10 bases aligning to TRBD2. The ends lost 4 bases at V and 1 base at J; junction bases unmatched: 8. The CDR3 length is 17 residues. The V gene's germline CDR1 is LGHDT and CDR2 YNNKEL (reference sequence). The DNA for the CDR3 is TGTGCCAGCAGCCCGCGGTTGAGCGGGGGGGGCACAGATACGCAGTATTTT. It translates to CASSPRLSGGGTDTQYF.

V usage is TRBV19 and J usage is TRBJ2-5; TRBD2 matches at 8 bases. Unmatched junction bases numbered 8, after V lost 9 bases and J lost 5 bases. This CDR3 spans 13 amino acids. Germline V CDR1 and CDR2: LNHDA, SQIVND (reference sequence). The CDR3, as DNA: TGTGCCAGCAGACAGCGGGAGTTGGAGACCCAGTACTTC. This sequence encodes CASRQRELETQYF.

The CDR3 DNA follows: TGTGCCAGTATGACAGGGAATCGTGGCTACACCTTC. Translating it yields CASMTGNRGYTF. This rearrangement joins TRBV19 to TRBJ1-2; 7 bases are a match to TRBD1. Germline CDR1 and CDR2: LNHDA and SQIVND (reference sequence). CDR3 size: 12 residues. The V and J ends lost 7 bases and 7 bases, in that order; junction bases with no gene match: 6. Full variable domain (remainder filled in from reference TRBV19 and TRBJ1-2): DGGITQSPKYLFRKEGQNVTLSCEQNLNHDAMYWYRQDPGQGLRLIYYSQIVNDFQKGDIAEGYSVSREKKESFPLTVTSAQKNPTAFYLCASMTGNRGYTFGSGTRLTVV.

This rearrangement joins TRBV5-1 to TRBJ2-2; weak D call: TRBD2 (6 bases). Germline-derived CDR1 and CDR2 are SGHRS and YFSETQ. The CDR3 length is 15 residues. V was clipped by 4 bases and J by 4 bases, with 14 bases between them. CDR3 sequence: CASSPETRRTGELFF. The DNA for the CDR3 is TGCGCCAGCAGCCCGGAGACTAGGCGCACCGGGGAGCTGTTTTTT.

This clone has more than one count but fewer than ten. The J gene is TRBJ2-4, the V gene TRBV2, with D maybe TRBD1 (6 bases). Deletions cut 6 bases from V and 1 base from J, with 13 bases between. This CDR3 is built from 15 residues. In germline, CDR1 is SNHLY, CDR2 FYNNEI. CDR3 nucleotide sequence: TGTGCCAGCAGGGGTTACAGGGCGGCCAAAAACATTCAGTACTTC. This gives the protein CASRGYRAAKNIQYF. The variable domain in full, with the rest retrieved from reference TRBV2 and TRBJ2-4, is EPEVTQTPSHQVTQMGQEVILRCVPISNHLYFYWYRQILGQKVEFLVSFYNNEISEKSEIFDDQFSVERPDGSNFTLKIRSTKLEDSAMYFCASRGYRAAKNIQYFGAGTRLSVL.

The chain couples TRBV19 to TRBJ2-3, with 7 bases fitting TRBD2. The trim removed 6 bases at V and 2 bases at J, leaving 8 bases unmatched. The germline V gene encodes CDR1 LNHDA and CDR2 SQIVND (reference sequence). The CDR3 has 15 residues. Here the CDR3 DNA reads TGTGCCAGTAGGGGAGTCCGGGACTACACAGATACGCAGTATTTT. Its protein product is CASRGVRDYTDTQYF.

The rearrangement uses TRBV3-1 (or the pseudogene TRBV3-2) and TRBJ2-1; D unclear. The V end lost 1 base, the J end lost 10 bases, and 8 bases lay between the germline ends. This CDR3 contains 12 residues. The germline CDR1 and CDR2 sequences are LGHDT and YNNKEL (reference sequence). The CDR3 spells CASSQGRMEQFF. The CDR3 nucleotides are TGTGCCAGCAGCCAAGGTCGTATGGAGCAGTTCTTC.

The chain couples TRBV27 to TRBJ1-6; TRBD1 is a possible D gene (6 bases). Germline V gives CDR1 MNHEY, CDR2 SMNVEV (reference sequence). CDR3 length equals 18 residues. The ends were cut back, 0 bases at V and 7 bases at J, with 19 bases in the middle. The CDR3 nucleotides read TGTGCCAGCAGTTTATCGACCCCCCAGGGGCGGGTGAATTCACCCCTCCACTTT. This sequence encodes CASSLSTPQGRVNSPLHF.

The V and J genes are TRBV28 and TRBJ1-1; D remains ambiguous. This CDR3 spans 13 amino acids. Germline assignment: CDR1 MDHEN and CDR2 SYDVKM. Trimming removed 4 bases at V and 0 bases at J, with 6 bases between. Written as DNA, the CDR3 is TGTGCCAGCAGTTCCAGTATGAACACTGAAGCTTTCTTT. Translating gives CASSSSMNTEAFF.

The V and J genes are TRBV5-5 and TRBJ2-7; weak D call: TRBD1 (5 bases). V was clipped by 0 bases and J by 2 bases, with 6 bases between them. Looked up from germline, CDR1 is SGHKS and CDR2 is YYEKEE (reference sequence). The CDR3 runs 13 residues. CDR3 DNA sequence: TGTGCCAGCAGCTTGGACAGGCCCTACGAGCAGTACTTC. This codes for CASSLDRPYEQYF.

Only one count was recorded for this clone. The CDR3 DNA sequence: TGTGCCAGCCGCTCCGGGACAGGGGAAACTGAAGCTTTCTTT. It specifies CASRSGTGETEAFF. This chain connects TRBV6-5 to TRBJ1-1; TRBD1 agrees at 10 bases. V trimming: 8 bases; J trimming: 5 bases; junction bases outside the gene matches: 8. The CDR3 is 14 residues long. Germline V gene lookup returns CDR1 MNHEY and CDR2 SVGAGI.

The V gene is TRBV3-1 (or the pseudogene TRBV3-2), the J gene TRBJ1-5; possibly TRBD1 for D (5 bases). Trimming shortened V by 3 bases and J by 1 base, and 16 bases separated the two germline ends. The CDR3 contains 17 residues. The germline CDR1 and CDR2 sequences are LGHDT and YNNKEL (reference sequence). The CDR3 nucleotides read TGTGCCAGCAGCCACGGGACTCCAAAGGGAAGCAATCAGCCCCAGCATTTT. It codes for CASSHGTPKGSNQPQHF.

This chain uses TRBV6-5 with TRBJ2-7; 10 bases match TRBD2. The trim removed 3 bases at V and 2 bases at J, leaving 4 bases unmatched. The germline gives CDR1 MNHEY, CDR2 SVGAGI. This CDR3 comprises 15 residues. The CDR3, as DNA: TGTGCCAGCAGTTATGGGACTAGCGAGACCTACGAGCAGTACTTC. It is translated as CASSYGTSETYEQYF.

The chain recombines TRBV10-3 with TRBJ2-5; no clear D. Germline CDR1 reads ENHRY; CDR2 reads SYGVKD. V was shortened by 0 bases and J by 1 base, with 12 bases between the two germline ends. This CDR3 comprises 16 residues. CDR3 sequence reads: CAISESPNPGQETQYF. As DNA, the CDR3 is TGTGCCATCAGTGAGTCGCCGAACCCCGGCCAAGAGACCCAGTACTTC.

Details on this clone: Different DNA sequences within this sample yield the same CDR3. The chain carries TRBV2 and TRBJ1-5; 10 bases agree with TRBD1. Germline CDR1 reads SNHLY; CDR2 reads FYNNEI. The CDR3 runs to 14 residues. V lost 4 bases to trimming and J lost 4 bases; unmatched junction nucleotides: 1. Here the CDR3 reads CASSGTGGNQPQHF. The CDR3 DNA sequence: TGTGCCAGCAGTGGGACAGGGGGGAATCAGCCCCAGCATTTT.

This chain joins TRBV5-1 and TRBJ1-5, with TRBD1 as a possible D gene (5 bases). The germline V and J ends were trimmed by 0 bases and 0 bases, with 7 bases remaining between them. Germline CDR1 is SGHRS and CDR2 is YFSETQ. CDR3 length equals 15 residues. DNA for the CDR3: TGCGCCAGCAGCTTGGACGGGGGTAGCAATCAGCCCCAGCATTTT. Translated: CASSLDGGSNQPQHF. Based on the CDR3 plus reference TRBV5-1 and TRBJ1-5, the full variable domain is KAGVTQTPRYLIKTRGQQVTLSCSPISGHRSVSWYQQTPGQGLQFLFEYFSETQRNKGNFPGRFSGRQFSNSRSEMNVSTLELGDSALYLCASSLDGGSNQPQHFGDGTRLSIL.

This clone has just one count. V is TRBV7-2 and J is TRBJ1-2; D possibly corresponds to TRBD1 (5 bases). Trimming removed 4 bases from V and 8 bases from J, with 11 bases in between. This CDR3 has 12 amino acids. From germline, CDR1 is SGHTA and CDR2 FQGNSA. The CDR3 DNA reads as TGTGCCAGCAGCTCAAGGGGATTCGGCTACACCTTC. Translation: CASSSRGFGYTF.

This sequence joins TRBV7-8 and TRBJ2-1, with 9 bases fitting TRBD2. CDR1 is SGHVS and CDR2 is FQNEAQ in the germline V gene. Trimming took 5 bases from V and 14 from J; bases not matched to a gene: 7. The CDR3 runs to 12 residues. Here the CDR3 DNA reads TGTGCCAGCAGCGATGGCGGGAGGGAAGAGTTCTTC. Protein sequence: CASSDGGREEFF.

The chain joins TRBV7-2 to TRBJ2-7; TRBD2 might be the D (5 bases). The CDR3 runs 15 residues. The V and J ends lost 2 bases and 0 bases respectively, with 11 bases between them. Germline CDR1 and CDR2: SGHTA and FQGNSA. Here the CDR3 reads CASSLSGFYSYEQYF. In nucleotides, the CDR3 is TGTGCCAGCAGCTTAAGCGGCTTTTACTCCTACGAGCAGTACTTC. The full variable domain, completed using reference TRBV7-2 and TRBJ2-7, is GAGVSQSPSNKVTEKGKDVELRCDPISGHTALYWYRQSLGQGLEFLIYFQGNSAPDKSGLPSDRFSAERTGGSVSTLTIQRTQQEDSAVYLCASSLSGFYSYEQYFGPGTRLTVT.

The V call is TRBV5-5, the J call TRBJ1-1, with a tentative D call TRBD1 (6 bases). V was pared by 1 base and J by 11 bases, with 15 bases between. The CDR3 is made up of 13 amino acids. Germline CDR1 and CDR2: SGHKS and YYEKEE (reference sequence). CDR3 sequence reads: CASSLRLYRDAFF. The CDR3 DNA follows: TGTGCCAGCAGCTTGAGGTTGTACAGGGACGCTTTCTTT.

The V gene is TRBV10-3, the J gene TRBJ2-3; 9 bases align to TRBD2. CDR3 length: 15 residues. Germline CDR1 and CDR2: ENHRY and SYGVKD. After removal of 5 bases from V and 4 bases from J, the junction contained 7 bases not matched to a gene. Written as DNA, the CDR3 is TGTGCCATCAGTCTGGGGGCGGGGGGGTCAGATACGCAGTATTTT. Translated: CAISLGAGGSDTQYF.

This CDR3 reads CAWSPRGGRAYEQYV. In nucleotides, the CDR3 is TGTGCCTGGAGTCCCCGGGGGGGGAGGGCCTACGAGCAGTACGTC. J is TRBJ2-7 and V is TRBV30, with 8 bases that match TRBD2. The ends lost 2 bases at V and 2 bases at J; junction bases unmatched: 8. The CDR3 length is 15 residues. The V gene's germline CDR1 is GTSNPN and CDR2 SVGIG (reference sequence).

This clone was seen just once. This chain links TRBV5-1 with TRBJ1-1, with 7 nucleotides matching TRBD1. CDR3 length equals 15 residues. Germline loops: CDR1 SGHRS, CDR2 YFSETQ. The junction had 8 bases not matched to a gene; V was cut back by 3 bases and J by 3 bases. CDR3 nucleotide sequence: TGCGCCAGCAGCTCTGACCCGGGACAGTACACTGAAGCTTTCTTT. It is translated as CASSSDPGQYTEAFF.

V and J are TRBV9 and TRBJ1-6; a possible D gene is TRBD1 (5 bases). The CDR3 runs 15 residues. V lost 6 bases and J 0 bases, leaving 10 bases between the germline ends. Germline V gene sequence: CDR1 SGDLS, CDR2 YYNGEE. The chain's CDR3 is CASNRGGSYNSPLHF. The CDR3 nucleotides are TGTGCCAGCAACCGCGGGGGCTCCTATAATTCACCCCTCCACTTT.

The chain combines TRBV9 with TRBJ1-2, with TRBD1 as a possible D gene (6 bases). The germline gives CDR1 SGDLS, CDR2 YYNGEE. The CDR3 spans 14 residues. V was clipped by 7 bases and J by 2 bases, with 15 bases between them. CDR3 DNA: TGTGCCAGCGACGGGGGGGCAGGAAACTATGGCTACACCTTC. Translating it yields CASDGGAGNYGYTF.

The chain recombines TRBV28 with TRBJ1-1, with 8 bases identical to TRBD1. From germline, CDR1 is MDHEN and CDR2 SYDVKM. CDR3 length: 12 amino acids. V was clipped by 6 bases and J by 8 bases; unmatched bases: 5. The CDR3, as DNA: TGTGCCAGCAGCAACGACAGGGGAGAAGCTTTCTTT. Translation gives CASSNDRGEAFF.

This clone has a single count. The rearrangement uses TRBV7-8 and TRBJ2-5; the match to TRBD1 covers 7 bases. CDR1 and CDR2 (germline): SGHVS, FQNEAQ. CDR3 length: 14 amino acids. V was pared by 5 bases and J by 5 bases, with 8 bases of the junction left unmatched. CDR3 sequence reads: CASSLRDSGETQYF. The CDR3 DNA sequence: TGTGCCAGCAGCCTCCGGGACAGTGGGGAGACCCAGTACTTC.

This clone appeared a few times. The chain combines TRBV2 with TRBJ1-5; 9 bases agree with TRBD1. Trimming took 7 bases from V and 2 from J; bases not matched to a gene: 12. The CDR3 totals 17 residues. Germline V lookup: CDR1 SNHLY, CDR2 FYNNEI. The CDR3 spells CASTSDRGTSGNQPQHF. The CDR3 DNA reads as TGTGCCAGCACCTCGGACAGGGGTACGTCAGGCAATCAGCCCCAGCATTTT.